The 30 T cell receptor beta chains below were found in one sample sequenced in a study of T cells in Graves' hyperthyroidism and ophthalmopathy. Amplified regions were TCR beta CDR3 sequences from RNA transcripts. Initially, a first-round RT-PCR of the TCR CDR3 employed the HTBI primer set. MiXCR, applied by TCRdb to the multiplex PCR reads, yields one record per CDR3 protein. This repertoire shows a few hundred thousand distinct CDR3 sequences, 14% to 15% found once; its top ten account for 30% to 35%. Material: blood. Receptors originate from a woman under 40 with Graves' hyperthyroidism.

The V gene is TRBV3-1, the J gene TRBJ2-7, with a tentative D call TRBD1 (9 bases). V shed 7 bases and J shed 6 bases, with 16 bases lying between them. CDR3 size: 13 residues. Germline V gives CDR1 LGHDT, CDR2 YNNKEL (reference sequence). CDR3 bases: TGTGCCAGCATAGCGGGACAGGGTGGCGAGCAGTACTTC. Residues: CASIAGQGGEQYF.

The chain links TRBV12-3 or TRBV12-4 to TRBJ2-5; D may correspond to TRBD1 or TRBD2 (5 bases each). V was trimmed by 4 bases and J by 2 bases, leaving 14 bases between them. This CDR3 spans 15 amino acids. The CDR3 region is CASSSPRDGQETQYF. The CDR3 bases are TGTGCCAGCAGTTCGCCCCGGGACGGACAAGAGACCCAGTACTTC.

This clonotype was counted at least ten times. As DNA, the CDR3 is TGCGCCAGCCGGCCAGGGCTTGGCAATCAGCCCCAGCATTTT. Translated, it gives CASRPGLGNQPQHF. J is TRBJ1-5 and V is TRBV5-1; possible D gene TRBD1, 5 bases. Germline loops: CDR1 SGHRS, CDR2 YFSETQ. V was shortened by 7 bases and J by 2 bases, with 13 bases between the two germline ends. The CDR3 has 14 residues.

This clonotype showed up many times. The chain combines TRBV28 with TRBJ2-7; D perhaps matches TRBD1 (6 bases). The CDR3 loop spans 16 amino acids. Germline V gene data show CDR1 as MDHEN and CDR2 as SYDVKM. V lost 4 bases and J lost 2, with 18 bases in between. CDR3 nucleotide sequence: TGTGCCAGCAGTTGGAAACGGGACACGTTTACCTACGAGCAGTACTTC. This gives the protein CASSWKRDTFTYEQYF.

This clonotype showed up just a few times. The chain employs TRBV29-1 and TRBJ2-2; the D gene is possibly TRBD1 (6 bases). Germline CDR1 is SQVTM and CDR2 is ANQGSEA. CDR3 length equals 13 residues. Trimming left V 7 bases short and J 2 bases short, with 11 bases between. The CDR3 DNA reads TGCAGCGGAAAGGGACAAAACACCGGGGAGCTGTTTTTT. Amino acids: CSGKGQNTGELFF.

The chain uses TRBV6-1 and TRBJ2-4; D is ambiguous. The CDR3 length is 14 residues. The V gene's germline CDR1 is MNHNS and CDR2 SASEGT. V was clipped by 5 bases and J by 0 bases, with 8 bases between them. The CDR3 DNA reads as TGTGCCAGCAGTCCGGATATAGCCAAAAACATTCAGTACTTC. It translates to CASSPDIAKNIQYF.

This clonotype was seen only a few times. The V call is TRBV19, the J call TRBJ2-7, with D possibly being TRBD2 (6 bases). CDR1 LNHDA and CDR2 SQIVND come from the germline V gene (reference sequence). This CDR3 has 14 residues. V lost 0 bases and J 2 bases, leaving 8 bases between the germline ends. The CDR3 bases are TGTGCCAGTAGTATAGACGGGAGCCCCTACGAGCAGTACTTC. Protein sequence: CASSIDGSPYEQYF.

This clonotype was seen many times. The chain couples TRBV18 to TRBJ1-1, with 10 bases aligning to TRBD1. The CDR3 is 15 residues long. V was clipped by 3 bases and J by 8 bases; unmatched bases: 9. The V gene's germline CDR1 is KGHSH and CDR2 LQKENI. The CDR3, as DNA: TGTGCCAGCTCACCCTTTGGACAGGGGGACTTAGAAGCTTTCTTT. Protein: CASSPFGQGDLEAFF.

This clonotype was observed at least ten times. This chain connects TRBV6-1 to TRBJ1-1; 11 positions agree with TRBD1. There are 15 residues in the CDR3. Trimming cost V 6 bases and J 3 bases; bases outside gene matches: 6. CDR1 is MNHNS, CDR2 SASEGT, per germline. CDR3 in amino acids: CASRGQGAGDTEAFF. CDR3 bases: TGTGCCAGCAGAGGACAGGGGGCTGGGGACACTGAAGCTTTCTTT.

CDR3: CASSRRYDTQYF. DNA of the CDR3: TGTGCCAGTAGTCGACGGTACGATACGCAGTATTTT. V and J are TRBV19 and TRBJ2-3; D is undetermined. The CDR3 runs to 12 residues. Germline lookup yields CDR1 LNHDA and CDR2 SQIVND (reference sequence). V was trimmed by 5 bases and J by 6 bases, leaving 9 bases between them. Full variable domain (rest looked up from reference TRBV19 and TRBJ2-3): DGGITQSPKYLFRKEGQNVTLSCEQNLNHDAMYWYRQDPGQGLRLIYYSQIVNDFQKGDIAEGYSVSREKKESFPLTVTSAQKNPTAFYLCASSRRYDTQYFGPGTRLTVL.

This clonotype was observed many times. The chain combines TRBV11-2 with TRBJ1-4; D not resolved. The V gene lost 8 bases and the J gene lost 4 bases, with 14 bases spanning the gap. Germline V gene data show CDR1 as SGHAT and CDR2 as FQNNGV. The CDR3 extends over 14 amino acids. The CDR3 nucleotides are TGTGCCAGCGGACGACTACCTGGTAATGAAAAACTGTTTTTT. Protein: CASGRLPGNEKLFF.

Comments on this clonotype: With a much larger clone just one base away, this may be a read error. The chain combines TRBV3-1 with TRBJ1-2; D is ambiguous. Germline lookup yields CDR1 LGHDT and CDR2 YNNKEL (reference sequence). The CDR3 covers 17 residues. The CDR3 DNA reads as TGTGCCGGCAGCCAAGTTTCTCCCTGGCAGCGCAACTATGGCTACACCTTC. The encoded protein is CAGSQVSPWQRNYGYTF.

The J gene is TRBJ2-7, the V gene TRBV10-3; D is unclear. The CDR3 has 13 amino acids. CDR1 is ENHRY and CDR2 is SYGVKD in the germline V gene. The DNA for the CDR3 is TGTGACCAATGGCCTGGTCCCTTGGACGAGCAGTACTTC. Translation gives CDQWPGPLDEQYF.

This clonotype has just a few counts. The J gene is TRBJ1-1, the V gene TRBV7-6; 7 bases fit TRBD1. Trimming took 7 bases from V and 4 from J; bases not matched to a gene: 9. Germline assignment: CDR1 SGHVS and CDR2 FNYEAQ. The CDR3 extends over 14 amino acids. In nucleotides, the CDR3 is TGTGCCAGCAACCCTACAGGGGAGGGCACTGAAGCTTTCTTT. Its translation is CASNPTGEGTEAFF.

This clonotype showed up many times. The chain carries TRBV2 and TRBJ2-1; 12 bases are shared with TRBD2. This CDR3 comprises 14 residues. Germline V gene lookup returns CDR1 SNHLY and CDR2 FYNNEI. J was trimmed by 7 bases and V by 8 bases; bases with no gene match: 6. DNA for the CDR3: TGTGCCAGCGGAGGGACTAGCGGGTATAATGAGCAGTTCTTC. Protein: CASGGTSGYNEQFF.

This clonotype was picked up many times. This sequence joins TRBV6-1 and TRBJ2-5; the D is unclear. CDR1 and CDR2 from the germline V gene are MNHNS and SASEGT. V shed 8 bases and J shed 5 bases, with 15 bases lying between them. The CDR3 runs 13 residues. DNA for the CDR3: TGTGCCAGCTTTAAAGCGCTTAGCGAGACCCAGTACTTC. It translates to CASFKALSETQYF.

The table lists this clonotype with many counts. The J gene is TRBJ1-1, the V gene TRBV30, with 7 positions matching TRBD1. This CDR3 comprises 14 residues. Germline lookup yields CDR1 GTSNPN and CDR2 SVGIG (reference sequence). The V and J ends lost 2 bases and 6 bases, in that order; junction bases with no gene match: 9. The CDR3 DNA follows: TGTGCCTGGAGTCGTTCCTACAGGGGTGCTGAAGCTTTCTTT. Protein sequence: CAWSRSYRGAEAFF.

At least ten counts were recorded for this clonotype. The V and J genes are TRBV12-3 or TRBV12-4 and TRBJ2-1; D might be TRBD1 (6 bases). The CDR3 is 15 residues long. Trimming shortened V by 6 bases and J by 0 bases, and 12 bases separated the two germline ends. The CDR3: CASSPTGRSYNEQFF. The CDR3 nucleotides are TGTGCCAGCAGCCCGACAGGCCGCTCCTACAATGAGCAGTTCTTC.

In this sample, this clonotype turned up many times. The chain couples TRBV5-1 to TRBJ1-1; D not resolved. The CDR3 totals 13 residues. V was pared by 0 bases and J by 7 bases, with 10 bases between. Germline V gene lookup returns CDR1 SGHRS and CDR2 YFSETQ. The CDR3 here is CASSLAFQDEAFF. The CDR3 nucleotides read TGCGCCAGCAGCTTGGCCTTCCAGGATGAAGCTTTCTTT.

This clonotype was seen a few times. The chain joins TRBV18 to TRBJ1-5; 8 bases fit TRBD1. Germline-derived CDR1 and CDR2 are KGHSH and LQKENI. CDR3 length: 15 residues. With V trimmed by 5 bases and J by 1 base, 4 bases remained unmatched. CDR3 DNA: TGTGCCAGCTCAATGGACAGGGACAGCAATCAGCCCCAGCATTTT. Amino acids: CASSMDRDSNQPQHF.

V is TRBV12-3 or TRBV12-4 and J is TRBJ1-5; the match to TRBD1 covers 9 bases. V gave up 6 bases and J gave up 5 bases; unmatched junction bases: 5. The CDR3 contains 14 residues. CDR3 loop: CASRRTGDHQPQHF. DNA for the CDR3: TGTGCCAGCAGGCGGACAGGGGATCATCAGCCCCAGCATTTT.

The rearrangement links TRBV7-9 to TRBJ2-3; no clear D gene. CDR1 and CDR2 (germline): SEHNR, FQNEAQ (reference sequence). This CDR3 contains 13 residues. V was clipped by 1 base and J by 5 bases, with 7 bases between them. The CDR3 spells CASSLVARDTQYF. For the CDR3, the DNA is TGTGCCAGCAGCTTAGTAGCCAGAGATACGCAGTATTTT. Together with reference TRBV7-9 and TRBJ2-3, the CDR3 gives the full variable domain: DTGVSQNPRHKITKRGQNVTFRCDPISEHNRLYWYRQTLGQGPEFLTYFQNEAQLEKSRLLSDRFSAERPKGSFSTLEIQRTEQGDSAMYLCASSLVARDTQYFGPGTRLTVL.

This clonotype turned up a few times. The chain has TRBV2 and TRBJ1-2; 10 bases agree with TRBD1. V dropped 6 bases and J dropped 3; count of bases not matched to a gene: 4. CDR1 and CDR2 from the germline V gene are SNHLY and FYNNEI. There are 14 residues in the CDR3. The CDR3 DNA follows: TGTGCCAGCAGGGACAGGGGGTTCGACTATGGCTACACCTTC. Translation: CASRDRGFDYGYTF.

Many counts were recorded for this clonotype. The chain uses TRBV11-2 and TRBJ2-5; 9 nucleotides agree with TRBD1. Germline V lookup: CDR1 SGHAT, CDR2 FQNNGV. This CDR3 has 15 amino acids. The J segment lost 5 bases and the V segment lost 3 bases, leaving 7 bases of the junction unmatched. CDR3 in amino acids: CASSFDRGSGETQYF. The CDR3 DNA reads as TGTGCCAGCAGCTTCGACAGGGGGTCTGGGGAGACCCAGTACTTC.

This clonotype was recorded many times. The chain couples TRBV30 to TRBJ1-2; D remains ambiguous. Germline CDR1 and CDR2: GTSNPN and SVGIG (reference sequence). The CDR3 sequence is 12 residues long. Trimming took off 1 base at V and 14 bases at J, with 17 bases between the two ends. The CDR3 DNA reads TGTGCCTGGAGTGGCTTTGTCCTGGCTGTAACCTTC. Its protein is CAWSGFVLAVTF.

The V call is TRBV28, the J call TRBJ1-2; D not resolved. The CDR3 extends over 12 amino acids. The V gene lost 5 bases and the J gene lost 7 bases, with 11 bases spanning the gap. Germline CDR1 reads MDHEN; CDR2 reads SYDVKM. CDR3 amino acids: CASSLSAGGYTF. The CDR3 region has the DNA TGTGCCAGCAGTCTTAGCGCCGGTGGCTACACCTTC.

This clonotype has just a few counts. V usage is TRBV6-1 and J usage is TRBJ2-6, with TRBD1 matching 9 bases. The CDR3 is 18 residues long. Looked up from germline, CDR1 is MNHNS and CDR2 is SASEGT. Trimming at V came to 10 bases and at J to 1 base, leaving 14 bases not matched to a gene. CDR3 amino acids: CATLGAGQGLSGANVLTF. DNA of the CDR3: TGTGCCACCTTGGGGGCCGGACAGGGGTTATCTGGGGCCAACGTCCTGACTTTC.

This clonotype appeared many times. The rearrangement uses TRBV2 and TRBJ2-1; D gene unclear. Germline values: CDR1 SNHLY, CDR2 FYNNEI. Deletions cut 3 bases from V and 5 bases from J, with 5 bases between. This CDR3 has 12 amino acids. The CDR3 here is CASSEVDNEQFF. The CDR3 bases are TGTGCCAGCAGTGAGGTGGACAATGAGCAGTTCTTC.

In this sample, this clonotype turned up many times. The gene calls are TRBV5-1 and TRBJ2-5; D is possibly TRBD1 (6 bases). Germline V gene sequence: CDR1 SGHRS, CDR2 YFSETQ. V gave up 0 bases and J gave up 4 bases, with 19 bases separating them. The CDR3 consists of 17 residues. The CDR3 protein is CASSLAGSVGAGETQYF. In nucleotides, the CDR3 is TGCGCCAGCAGCTTGGCCGGGTCGGTGGGGGCCGGAGAGACCCAGTACTTC.

The chain's CDR3 is CSVEVMMGTGPQETQYF. As DNA, the CDR3 is TGCAGCGTTGAAGTAATGATGGGGACAGGGCCTCAAGAGACCCAGTACTTC. The gene calls are TRBV29-1 and TRBJ2-5, with 9 nucleotides matching TRBD1. Losses at the gene ends were 1 base for V and 2 bases for J; bases not matched to a gene: 11. CDR1 and CDR2 (germline): SQVTM, ANQGSEA. The CDR3 is made up of 17 amino acids.